The clone carrying this T cell receptor beta chain was picked up many times. Each donor had 7.5 to 10 milliliters of peripheral blood drawn. Alongside a J-beta primer mix, a sample-barcoded 5' primer served in a second PCR lasting roughly 7 to 11 cycles. TCRdb reprocessed the 5' RACE reads with MiXCR, giving one entry per CDR3 protein. The data hold about 1,500,000 distinct CDR3 sequences, with around 42% observed a single time. These data originate in a study of blood T cells in healthy people across ages. This CDR3 spans 13 amino acids. Unmatched junction bases numbered 5, after V lost 5 bases and J lost 8 bases. The germline gives CDR1 MNHEY, CDR2 SVGEGT.

Sequenced: blood. This clonotype was sampled from a woman aged 18-29 years in good health. V usage is TRBV6-2 or TRBV6-3 and J usage is TRBJ2-1; 8 positions match TRBD2. CDR3 sequence (DNA): TGTGCCAGCAGTGACCTTAGCGGGGATGAGCAGTTCTTC. Its protein product is CASSDLSGDEQFF.